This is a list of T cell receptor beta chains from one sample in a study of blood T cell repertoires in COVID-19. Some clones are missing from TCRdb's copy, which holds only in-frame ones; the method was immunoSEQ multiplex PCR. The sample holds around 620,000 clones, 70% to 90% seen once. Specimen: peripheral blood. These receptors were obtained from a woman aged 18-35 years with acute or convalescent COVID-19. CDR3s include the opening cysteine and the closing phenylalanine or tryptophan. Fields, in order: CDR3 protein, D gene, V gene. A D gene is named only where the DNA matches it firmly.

CATEDSLNTEAFF | - | TRBV10-3
CASSWGDGVPSTDTQYF | - | TRBV5-4
CASSLTVANSYEQYF | - | TRBV5-1
CASGRTGYDTGELFF | - | TRBV6-5
CASSFGQHSGNTIYF | - | TRBV7-9
CASSLAREWETQYF | - | TRBV5-1
CATSGDMGNSPLHF | - | TRBV15
CASSPTTLPGTNTGELFF | - | TRBV3-1/TRBV3-2
CASSRRHGTNEKLFF | - | TRBV3-1/TRBV3-2
CASRREVNTEAFF | - | TRBV12-3/TRBV12-4
CASSRTRDIGANVLTF | - | TRBV4-1
CASSLQVTNTEAFF | - | TRBV5-1
CASTPGLAGLWNTGELFF | TRBD2 | TRBV19
CASSLDPGQGAYNEQFF | TRBD1 | TRBV11-2
CATSQGLPLTDTQYF | - | TRBV24-1
CASSLGQLNEQFF | - | TRBV5-1